This T cell receptor (beta chain) appears in the sequencing data of a study of blood T cell repertoires in COVID-19. Study context: The study drew acute and convalescent COVID-19 samples from the United States, Italy and Spain. T cells, B-cell-depleted T cells, or PBMCs provided the cDNA or gDNA that served as material.

Seattle's enrolled individuals joined amid active infection and were then monitored longitudinally. This CDR3 contains 18 residues. Germline CDR1 and CDR2: SGDLS and YYNGEE. Trimming at V came to 0 bases and at J to 3 bases, leaving 11 bases not matched to a gene. Original processing methods: Cell counts per sample came from amplifying reference gene primers. TCRdb's table, derived via immunoSEQ multiplex PCR, lists solely in-frame clones and lacks some. Clone size and the V and J calls come from that table; the DNA yielded D and trimming. Counted here are about 390,000 clones, 80% to 90% occurring once; the ten biggest clones make up 2% to 2.5%.

The genes are TRBV9 and TRBJ2-2, with 7 bases lining up with TRBD2. The material sequenced was peripheral blood. This sequence originates from a woman aged 55-69 years with COVID-19, enrolled during active disease. Written as DNA, the CDR3 is TGTGCCAGCAGCGTAGGGCTAGCGGTCCGGCGCGACACCGGGGAGCTGTTTTTT. Translating gives CASSVGLAVRRDTGELFF.